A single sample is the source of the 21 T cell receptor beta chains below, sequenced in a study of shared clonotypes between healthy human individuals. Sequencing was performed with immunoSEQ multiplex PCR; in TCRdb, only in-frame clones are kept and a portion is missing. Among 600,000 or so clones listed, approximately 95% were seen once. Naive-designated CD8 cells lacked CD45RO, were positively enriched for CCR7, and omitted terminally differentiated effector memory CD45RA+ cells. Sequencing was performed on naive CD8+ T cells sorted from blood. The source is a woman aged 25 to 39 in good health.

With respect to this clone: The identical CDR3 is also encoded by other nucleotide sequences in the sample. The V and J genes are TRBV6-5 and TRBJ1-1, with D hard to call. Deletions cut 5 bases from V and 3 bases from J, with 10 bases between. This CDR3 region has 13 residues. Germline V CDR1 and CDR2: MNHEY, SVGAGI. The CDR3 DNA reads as TGTGCCAGCAGTCCTCGCGGGTACACTGAAGCTTTCTTT. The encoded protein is CASSPRGYTEAFF.

The DNA of the CDR3 is TGTGCAAGTCGCTTAGGGCCCCAGAACTATGGCTACACCTTC. This gives the protein CASRLGPQNYGYTF. The gene calls are TRBV12-2 and TRBJ1-2; the table's D call, TRBD1, has no DNA check behind it. TRBV12-2 is classified as a pseudogene. The CDR3 sequence is 14 residues long.

The CDR3 DNA sequence: TGTGCCAGCAGTTTTCAGGGGCAGGTTAATGAAAAACTGTTTTTT. This gives the protein CASSFQGQVNEKLFF. The chain links TRBV27 to TRBJ1-4; TRBD1 might be the D (6 bases). Germline CDR1 is MNHEY and CDR2 is SMNVEV (reference sequence). V was trimmed by 3 bases and J by 4 bases, leaving 12 bases between them. CDR3 length: 15 amino acids.

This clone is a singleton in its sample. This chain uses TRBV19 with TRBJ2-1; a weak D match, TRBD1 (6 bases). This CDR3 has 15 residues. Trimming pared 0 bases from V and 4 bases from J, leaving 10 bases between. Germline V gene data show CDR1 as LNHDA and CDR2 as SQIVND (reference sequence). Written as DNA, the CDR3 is TGTGCCAGTAGTATAGAACAGGGCCTTTACAATGAGCAGTTCTTC. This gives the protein CASSIEQGLYNEQFF.

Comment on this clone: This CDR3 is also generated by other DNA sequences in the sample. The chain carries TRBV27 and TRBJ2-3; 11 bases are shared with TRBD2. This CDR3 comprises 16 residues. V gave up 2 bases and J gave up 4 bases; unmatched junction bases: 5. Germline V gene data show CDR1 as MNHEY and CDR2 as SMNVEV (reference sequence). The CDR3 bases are TGTGCCAGCAGTTTAATCTTAGCGGGAGGGCCAGATACGCAGTATTTT. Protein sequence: CASSLILAGGPDTQYF.

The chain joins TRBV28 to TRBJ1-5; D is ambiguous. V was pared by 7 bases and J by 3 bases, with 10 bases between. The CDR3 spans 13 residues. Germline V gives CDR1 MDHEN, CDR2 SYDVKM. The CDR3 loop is CASNERANQPQHF. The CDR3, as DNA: TGTGCCAGCAACGAGAGGGCCAATCAGCCCCAGCATTTT.

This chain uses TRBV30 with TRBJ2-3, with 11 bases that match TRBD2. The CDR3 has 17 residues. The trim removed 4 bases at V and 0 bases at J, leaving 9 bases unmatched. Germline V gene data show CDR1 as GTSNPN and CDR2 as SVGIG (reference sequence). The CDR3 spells CAWMGLAESTSTDTQYF. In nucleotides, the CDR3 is TGTGCCTGGATGGGACTAGCGGAGTCGACTAGCACAGATACGCAGTATTTT.

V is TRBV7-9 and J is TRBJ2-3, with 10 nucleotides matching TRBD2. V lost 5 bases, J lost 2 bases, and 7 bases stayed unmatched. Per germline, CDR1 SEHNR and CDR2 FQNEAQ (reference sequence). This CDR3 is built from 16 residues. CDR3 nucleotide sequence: TGTGCCAGCAGCGCCTTCCTAGCGGGAGACACAGATACGCAGTATTTT. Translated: CASSAFLAGDTDTQYF.

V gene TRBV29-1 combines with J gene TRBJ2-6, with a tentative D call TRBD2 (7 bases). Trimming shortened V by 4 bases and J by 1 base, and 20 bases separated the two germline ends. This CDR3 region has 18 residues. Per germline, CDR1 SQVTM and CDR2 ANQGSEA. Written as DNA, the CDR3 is TGCAGCGTTGCGGGGGGCCAGGGCGGTGGGTCTGGGGCCAACGTCCTGACTTTC. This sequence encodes CSVAGGQGGGSGANVLTF.

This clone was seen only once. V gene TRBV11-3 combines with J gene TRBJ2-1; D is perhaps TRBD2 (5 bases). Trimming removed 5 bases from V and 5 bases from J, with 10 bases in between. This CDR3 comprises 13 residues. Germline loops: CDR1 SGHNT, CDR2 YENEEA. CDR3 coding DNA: TGTGCCAGCAGCCCAACTAGACACAATGAGCAGTTCTTC. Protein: CASSPTRHNEQFF. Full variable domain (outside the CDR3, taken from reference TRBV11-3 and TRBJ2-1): EAGVVQSPRYKIIEKKQPVAFWCNPISGHNTLYWYLQNLGQGPELLIRYENEEAVDDSQLPKDRFSAERLKGVDSTLKIQPAELGDSAVYLCASSPTRHNEQFFGPGTRLTVL.

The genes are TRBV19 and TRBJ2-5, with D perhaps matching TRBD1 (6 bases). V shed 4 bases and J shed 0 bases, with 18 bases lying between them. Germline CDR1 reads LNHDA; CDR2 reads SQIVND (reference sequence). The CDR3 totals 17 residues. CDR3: CASSTEYSGTHQETQYF. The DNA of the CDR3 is TGTGCCAGTAGTACCGAATATTCCGGGACACACCAAGAGACCCAGTACTTC.

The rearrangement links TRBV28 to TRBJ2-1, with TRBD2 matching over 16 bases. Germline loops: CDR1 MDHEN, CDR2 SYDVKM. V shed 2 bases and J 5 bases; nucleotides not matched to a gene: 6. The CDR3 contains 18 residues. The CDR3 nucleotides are TGTGCCAGCAGTTTAAGGGGACTAGCGGGAGGGCCGAACAATGAGCAGTTCTTC. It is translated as CASSLRGLAGGPNNEQFF.

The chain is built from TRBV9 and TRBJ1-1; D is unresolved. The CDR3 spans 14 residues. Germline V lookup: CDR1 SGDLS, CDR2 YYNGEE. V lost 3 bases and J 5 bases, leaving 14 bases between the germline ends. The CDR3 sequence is CASSARERRTEAFF. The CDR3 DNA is TGTGCCAGCAGCGCTCGGGAGCGTAGGACTGAAGCTTTCTTT.

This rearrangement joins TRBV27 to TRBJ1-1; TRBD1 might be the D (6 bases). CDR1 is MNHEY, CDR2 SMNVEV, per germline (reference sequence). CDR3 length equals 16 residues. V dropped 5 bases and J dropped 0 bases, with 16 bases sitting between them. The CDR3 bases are TGTGCCAGCAGTCCGTCGGTAGGACAGATGAACACTGAAGCTTTCTTT. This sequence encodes CASSPSVGQMNTEAFF.

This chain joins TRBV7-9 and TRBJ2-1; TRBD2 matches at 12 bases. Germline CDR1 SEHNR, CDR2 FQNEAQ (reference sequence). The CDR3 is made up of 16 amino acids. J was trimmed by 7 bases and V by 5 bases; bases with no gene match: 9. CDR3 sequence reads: CASSTLTSGRQNEQFF. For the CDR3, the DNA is TGTGCCAGCAGCACCCTGACTAGCGGGAGACAGAATGAGCAGTTCTTC. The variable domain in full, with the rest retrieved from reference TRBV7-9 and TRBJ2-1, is DTGVSQNPRHKITKRGQNVTFRCDPISEHNRLYWYRQTLGQGPEFLTYFQNEAQLEKSRLLSDRFSAERPKGSFSTLEIQRTEQGDSAMYLCASSTLTSGRQNEQFFGPGTRLTVL.

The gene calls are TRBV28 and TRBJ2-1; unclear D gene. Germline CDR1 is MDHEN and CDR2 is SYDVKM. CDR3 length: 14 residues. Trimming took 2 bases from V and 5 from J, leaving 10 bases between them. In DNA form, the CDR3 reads TGTGCCAGCAGTTTAACTGGGAAGAACAATGAGCAGTTCTTC. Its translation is CASSLTGKNNEQFF. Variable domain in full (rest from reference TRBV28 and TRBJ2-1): DVKVTQSSRYLVKRTGEKVFLECVQDMDHENMFWYRQDPGLGLRLIYFSYDVKMKEKGDIPEGYSVSREKKERFSLILESASTNQTSMYLCASSLTGKNNEQFFGPGTRLTVL.

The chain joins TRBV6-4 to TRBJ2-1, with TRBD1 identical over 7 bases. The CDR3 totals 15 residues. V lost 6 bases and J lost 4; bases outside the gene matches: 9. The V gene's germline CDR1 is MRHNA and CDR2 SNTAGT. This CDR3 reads CASSADRVQYNEQFF. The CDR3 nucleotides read TGTGCCAGCAGCGCCGACAGGGTACAGTACAATGAGCAGTTCTTC.

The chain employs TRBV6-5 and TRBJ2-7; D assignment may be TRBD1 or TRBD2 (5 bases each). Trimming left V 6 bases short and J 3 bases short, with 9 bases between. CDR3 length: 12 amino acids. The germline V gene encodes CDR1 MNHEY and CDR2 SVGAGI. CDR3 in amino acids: CASRGTDYEQYF. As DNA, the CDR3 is TGTGCCAGCAGAGGGACGGACTACGAGCAGTACTTC.

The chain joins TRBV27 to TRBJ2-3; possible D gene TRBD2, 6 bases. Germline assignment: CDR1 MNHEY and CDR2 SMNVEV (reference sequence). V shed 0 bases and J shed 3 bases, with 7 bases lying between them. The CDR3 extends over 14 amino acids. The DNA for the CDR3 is TGTGCCAGCAGTTTATCCCGGGGGACAGATACGCAGTATTTT. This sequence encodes CASSLSRGTDTQYF.

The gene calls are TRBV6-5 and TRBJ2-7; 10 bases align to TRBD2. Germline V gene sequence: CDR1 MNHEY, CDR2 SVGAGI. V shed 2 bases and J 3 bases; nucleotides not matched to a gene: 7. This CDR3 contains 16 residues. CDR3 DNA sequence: TGTGCCAGCAGTTACGGGGAGCGGGAGGGGCACTACGAGCAGTACTTC. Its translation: CASSYGEREGHYEQYF.

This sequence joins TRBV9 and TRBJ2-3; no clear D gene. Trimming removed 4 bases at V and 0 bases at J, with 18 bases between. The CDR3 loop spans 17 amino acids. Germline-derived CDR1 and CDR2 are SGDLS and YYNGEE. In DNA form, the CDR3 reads TGTGCCAGCAGCCCCAGTTCGCCCCCTACTAGCACAGATACGCAGTATTTT. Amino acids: CASSPSSPPTSTDTQYF.